The sequence of this T cell receptor beta chain was determined in a study of shared clonotypes between healthy human individuals. Assay used: immunoSEQ multiplex PCR; TCRdb lists only in-frame clones, some missing. The table lists hundreds of thousands of clones, 90% to 97% of them singletons, with more than 0.085% in the top ten. Naive CD8 isolation took CD45RO-negative cells positively selected for CCR7 and excluded terminally differentiated effector memory CD45RA+ cells. The sequence was collected from a woman in her 30s in good health. The sample was naive CD8+ T cells sorted from blood.

Written as DNA, the CDR3 is TGTGCCAGCATGACTAGCATCGGGGAGCTGTTTTTT. Translated, it gives CASMTSIGELFF. This sequence joins TRBV27 and TRBJ2-2; 7 positions agree with TRBD2. The CDR3 sequence is 12 residues long. The germline V gene has CDR1 MNHEY and CDR2 SMNVEV (reference sequence). The V and J ends lost 7 bases and 7 bases, in that order; junction bases with no gene match: 3.